The next 20 T cell receptor beta chains were all read from a single sample in a study of molecular identifiers for immune sequencing clone quantification (dated by TCRdb to the late 2010s). The library was built by means of PCR. TCRdb shows the sequencer as Illumina HiSeq 4000. TCRdb trimmed public reads at Q25 via fastp, called clones via MiXCR and kept in-frame beta chains. For every CDR3 protein sequence, its rows merge into one entry that carries the most common genes and DNA. In all, the sample holds around 460,000 distinct CDR3 sequences, and around 21% of those were seen once. Jointly, the top ten make up more than 0.8% of the sample. The sample was naive CD8+ T cells from blood, with Jurkat cell RNA spiked in. The cell subset or site label for this specimen denotes: FACS-sorted CD8+CD4-CCR7+CD45RA+ naive T cells. These receptors all stem from a human donor in good health. Some libraries in this study had Jurkat cell RNA spiked in.

The chain carries TRBV12-3 or TRBV12-4 and TRBJ2-3; D is unclear. Trimming left V 6 bases short and J 3 bases short, with 10 bases between. This CDR3 comprises 13 residues. The CDR3 coding sequence is TGTGCCAGCAGCAACCGGGTTACAGATACGCAGTATTTT. Encoded protein: CASSNRVTDTQYF.

About this clonotype: One end of the junction is discordant with germline, which a read error may explain. The V call is TRBV28, the J call TRBJ1-1; the D gene is possibly TRBD1 (6 bases). The CDR3 is made up of 14 amino acids. Germline lookup yields CDR1 MDHEN and CDR2 SYDVKM. The CDR3 sequence is CAGSFPTGNTEAFF. CDR3 bases: TGTGCCGGCAGTTTCCCGACAGGGAACACTGAAGCTTTCTTT. Full variable domain (outside the CDR3, taken from reference TRBV28 and TRBJ1-1): DVKVTQSSRYLVKRTGEKVFLECVQDMDHENMFWYRQDPGLGLRLIYFSYDVKMKEKGDIPEGYSVSREKKERFSLILESASTNQTSMYLCAGSFPTGNTEAFFGQGTRLTVV.

This clonotype occurred many times. The V gene is TRBV14, the J gene TRBJ1-1; D remains ambiguous. Germline V CDR1 and CDR2: SGHDN, FVKESK. This CDR3 contains 13 residues. The V and J ends lost 1 base and 6 bases respectively, with 9 bases between them. CDR3: CASSQVLNSEAFF. CDR3 DNA: TGTGCCAGCAGCCAAGTACTAAACTCTGAAGCTTTCTTT.

This clonotype has just a few counts. The chain couples TRBV19 to TRBJ2-3, with 10 bases that match TRBD2. Germline CDR1 LNHDA, CDR2 SQIVND (reference sequence). CDR3 length: 16 residues. Germline trimming cut 3 bases from V and 5 bases from J; bases unmatched to any gene: 8. For the CDR3, the DNA is TGTGCCAGTAGTATTTTCCTAGCGGGAGTAGGAGATACGCAGTATTTT. Protein product: CASSIFLAGVGDTQYF.

This clonotype was observed at least ten times. The chain combines TRBV6-2 or TRBV6-3 with TRBJ2-3; no definite D call. The CDR3 covers 12 residues. From germline, CDR1 is MNHEY and CDR2 SVGEGT. Trimming pared 3 bases from V and 6 bases from J, leaving 7 bases between. For the CDR3, the DNA is TGTGCCAGCAGTTATTCCCGCGATACGCAGTATTTT. Its translation is CASSYSRDTQYF.

Turning to this clonotype: Since a much larger clone is just one base distant, this may be a read error. The genes are TRBV7-8 and TRBJ2-7; 8 nucleotides line up with TRBD1. The germline V gene has CDR1 SGHVS and CDR2 FQNEAQ. This CDR3 contains 16 residues. CDR3 sequence reads: CASSPVTGASSYGQYF. Here the CDR3 DNA reads TGTGCCAGCAGCCCGGTGACAGGGGCCAGCTCCTACGGGCAGTACTTC.

This sequence joins TRBV16 and TRBJ2-3; D is ambiguous. V was cut by 0 bases and J by 5 bases, with 9 bases left in between. From germline, CDR1 is KGHSY and CDR2 FQNENV. This CDR3 spans 14 amino acids. In nucleotides, the CDR3 is TGTGCCAGCAGCCAATCAAGTGACGGAGATACGCAGTATTTT. It specifies CASSQSSDGDTQYF.

This clonotype came up many times. The rearrangement joins TRBV7-9 to TRBJ2-5; D not certain. The CDR3 runs 13 residues. Trimming took off 3 bases at V and 0 bases at J, with 5 bases between the two ends. Per germline, CDR1 SEHNR and CDR2 FQNEAQ (reference sequence). In DNA, the CDR3 is TGTGCCAGCAGCTTGCCAAACCAAGAGACCCAGTACTTC. Translating it yields CASSLPNQETQYF.

V gene TRBV7-8 combines with J gene TRBJ1-1; a weak D match, TRBD1 (5 bases). The CDR3 contains 16 residues. CDR1 and CDR2 (germline): SGHVS, FQNEAQ. The germline V and J ends were trimmed by 0 bases and 5 bases, with 16 bases remaining between them. CDR3 nucleotides: TGTGCCAGCAGCTTAGCGCTACGCAGGGCAGAGACTGAAGCTTTCTTT. Translated: CASSLALRRAETEAFF.

This clonotype was counted between two and nine times. V usage is TRBV19 and J usage is TRBJ2-2, with TRBD2 identical over 7 bases. The ends lost 3 bases at V and 0 bases at J; junction bases unmatched: 1. Germline V gene data show CDR1 as LNHDA and CDR2 as SQIVND (reference sequence). The CDR3 is 15 amino acids. The CDR3 DNA reads as TGTGCCAGTAGTATTCGGGGGGCGAACACCGGGGAGCTGTTTTTT. This translates into CASSIRGANTGELFF.

This clonotype was seen only a few times. V and J are TRBV5-4 and TRBJ2-5; TRBD2 matches at 10 bases. There are 19 residues in the CDR3. Losses at the gene ends were 0 bases for V and 2 bases for J; bases not matched to a gene: 13. Germline loops: CDR1 SGHNT, CDR2 YYREEE (reference sequence). CDR3 in amino acids: CASSLAPPQLAGIQETQYF. The CDR3 DNA reads TGTGCCAGCAGCTTGGCCCCCCCCCAACTAGCGGGAATACAAGAGACCCAGTACTTC.

Written as DNA, the CDR3 is TGTGCCAGCGTCGGGGGACAGGCGAACACCGGGGAGCTGTTTTTT. Residues: CASVGGQANTGELFF. The chain has TRBV7-9 and TRBJ2-2; 8 bases map to TRBD1. Per the germline V gene, CDR1 is SEHNR and CDR2 is FQNEAQ (reference sequence). The CDR3 covers 15 residues. The ends lost 8 bases at V and 0 bases at J; junction bases unmatched: 5.

The sample holds a few counts of this clonotype. The V call is TRBV6-2 or TRBV6-3, the J call TRBJ1-1; no firm D call. The CDR3 covers 14 residues. Trimming took off 1 base at V and 0 bases at J, with 6 bases between the two ends. Germline lookup yields CDR1 MNHEY and CDR2 SVGEGT. The CDR3 loop reads CASSYWAVNTEAFF. Here the CDR3 DNA reads TGTGCCAGCAGTTACTGGGCAGTGAACACTGAAGCTTTCTTT.

This clonotype has a handful of counts. The rearrangement uses TRBV12-3 or TRBV12-4 and TRBJ1-5, with D unclear. V was trimmed by 3 bases and J by 6 bases, leaving 12 bases between them. The CDR3 covers 14 residues. CDR3 in DNA: TGTGCCAGCAGTTTGGAGGCGTTCGGTCAGCCCCAGCATTTT. It is translated as CASSLEAFGQPQHF.

This clonotype has just a few counts. The chain is built from TRBV24-1 and TRBJ1-1; tentative D call: TRBD1 (5 bases). V shed 3 bases and J shed 8 bases, with 15 bases lying between them. The CDR3 has 14 residues. Looked up from germline, CDR1 is KGHDR and CDR2 is SFDVKD. The CDR3 region is CATSDPLAGQEAFF. The DNA for the CDR3 is TGTGCCACCAGTGATCCCCTGGCGGGGCAGGAAGCTTTCTTT.

The gene calls are TRBV19 and TRBJ1-1; D remains ambiguous. Germline-derived CDR1 and CDR2 are LNHDA and SQIVND (reference sequence). The CDR3 covers 13 residues. V was cut by 2 bases and J by 4 bases, with 8 bases left in between. CDR3 sequence: CASSISMSTEAFF. The DNA of the CDR3 is TGTGCCAGTAGTATATCAATGAGCACTGAAGCTTTCTTT.

The chain carries TRBV3-1 and TRBJ1-4, with no clear D. Trimming stripped 7 bases from V and 8 bases from J, with 11 bases between. Germline CDR1 reads LGHDT; CDR2 reads YNNKEL (reference sequence). The CDR3 is made up of 12 amino acids. CDR3 sequence: CASMDGREKLFF. The CDR3 bases are TGTGCCAGCATGGACGGGAGAGAAAAACTGTTTTTT.

This rearrangement joins TRBV28 to TRBJ2-2; 7 bases match TRBD2. Trimming removed 7 bases from V and 3 bases from J; junction bases left unmatched: 11. The CDR3 loop spans 16 amino acids. Germline CDR1 and CDR2: MDHEN and SYDVKM. CDR3 sequence: CASTPGGSGYTGELFF. CDR3 DNA sequence: TGTGCCAGCACCCCGGGGGGATCAGGGTACACCGGGGAGCTGTTTTTT.

The table lists this clonotype with a few counts. The genes are TRBV4-3 and TRBJ2-7, with D possibly being TRBD2 (6 bases). The germline V and J ends were trimmed by 0 bases and 3 bases, with 15 bases remaining between them. In germline, CDR1 is LGHNA, CDR2 YSLEER. The CDR3 loop spans 16 amino acids. The CDR3 nucleotides are TGCGCCAGCAGCCAAGATTCTCGCGGGGCCTTCTACGAGCAGTACTTC. Its protein is CASSQDSRGAFYEQYF.

This clonotype was counted ten times or more. The chain uses TRBV4-2 and TRBJ1-1, with a possible D match to TRBD1 (6 bases). V lost 1 base and J 0 bases, leaving 15 bases between the germline ends. There are 17 residues in the CDR3. Germline V gene lookup returns CDR1 LGHNA and CDR2 YNFKEQ. The CDR3 is CASSQVGAGVMNTEAFF. For the CDR3, the DNA is TGTGCCAGCAGCCAAGTTGGGGCAGGGGTGATGAACACTGAAGCTTTCTTT.